A selection of T cell receptor beta chains follows, all from one sample in a study of blood T cell repertoires in COVID-19. TCRdb's table, derived via immunoSEQ multiplex PCR, lists solely in-frame clones and lacks some. The profile shows roughly 190,000 clones, around 82% of them singletons. Material for sequencing was PBMCs or T cells enriched from blood (not recorded which). The source is a woman aged 60-75 years with acute COVID-19. The CDR3 runs from the conserved cysteine through the conserved F or W. A D gene is named only where the DNA matches it firmly. Size is stated for part of the rows, as once, few or many counts, or as a class when the clone is expanded.

cdr3_aa cdr3_nt v_call d_call j_call clone_size
CSVPTSGGNTGELFF TGCAGCGTCCCGACTAGCGGGGGAAACACCGGGGAGCTGTTTTTT TRBV29-1 TRBD2 TRBJ2-2 few
CASSKDYSYEQYF TGTGCCAGCAGTAAGGACTATTCCTACGAGCAGTACTTC TRBV6-5 - TRBJ2-7 -
CAWGYYEQYF TGTGCCTGGGGGTATTACGAGCAGTACTTC TRBV30 - TRBJ2-7 -
CATSKGQPYNEQFF TGTGCCACCAGTAAGGGACAGCCGTACAATGAGCAGTTCTTC TRBV24-1 TRBD1 TRBJ2-1 -
CASSLRQGSGTGELFF TGTGCCAGCAGCCTACGACAGGGTTCGGGCACCGGGGAGCTGTTTTTT TRBV16 TRBD1 TRBJ2-2 -
CASSLGGGINYGYTF TGCGCCAGCAGCTTGGGGGGAGGTATTAACTATGGCTACACCTTC TRBV5-1 - TRBJ1-2 -
CASSQGGRVLDTEAFF TGCGCCAGCAGCCAGGGGGGGAGGGTCTTGGACACTGAAGCTTTCTTT TRBV4-3 - TRBJ1-1 -
CASSFGTGDTEAFF TGTGCCAGCAGCTTTGGCACAGGGGACACTGAAGCTTTCTTT TRBV7-2 TRBD1 TRBJ1-1 -
CASSPQQGEKLFF TGCGCCAGCAGCCCTCAACAGGGGGAAAAACTGTTTTTT TRBV4-3 TRBD1 TRBJ1-4 -
CASSEYGLRTNEQFF TGCGCCAGCAGTGAGTACGGACTCCGAACAAATGAGCAGTTCTTC TRBV10-1 - TRBJ2-1 few
CAISNPGTGEEKLFF TGTGCCATCAGTAATCCCGGGACAGGGGAAGAAAAACTGTTTTTT TRBV10-3 TRBD1 TRBJ1-4 -
CAWSNFRGEAFF TGTGCCTGGTCGAACTTTCGGGGTGAAGCTTTCTTT TRBV30 - TRBJ1-1 -
CASSQDSGLNGYTF TGCGCCAGCAGCCAAGACTCAGGGTTAAATGGCTACACCTTC TRBV4-3 - TRBJ1-2 few
CASSADRGSQPQHF TGCGCCAGCAGCGCCGACAGGGGTAGTCAGCCCCAGCATTTT TRBV5-1 TRBD1 TRBJ1-5 -
CASSPPPHTGDNGYTF TGTGCCAGCTCACCACCCCCCCATACAGGGGATAATGGCTACACCTTC TRBV18 TRBD1 TRBJ1-2 -
CASNSGLRGGGYTF TGTGCCAGCAACTCGGGACTACGGGGGGGTGGCTACACCTTC TRBV27 - TRBJ1-2 -
CASSGTSTQYF TGTGCCAGCAGTGGGACTAGTACGCAGTATTTT TRBV2 TRBD2 TRBJ2-3 -
CASSAWGQGNQPQHF TGTGCCAGCAGCGCGTGGGGACAGGGGAATCAGCCCCAGCATTTT TRBV5-8 TRBD1 TRBJ1-5 -
CASSLAGTTKNTEAFF TGCGCCAGCAGCTTGGCGGGGACAACTAAAAACACTGAAGCTTTCTTT TRBV5-1 - TRBJ1-1 once
CASSYSRDHGYTF TGTGCCAGCAGTTACTCGAGGGATCATGGCTACACCTTC TRBV6-5 - TRBJ1-2 -
CATPLREELTGELFF TGTGCCACCCCCCTAAGGGAGGAACTCACCGGGGAGCTGTTTTTT TRBV6-5 - TRBJ2-2 -
CASSSHRGLSDTIYF TGTGCCAGCAGTTCCCACAGGGGGCTATCGGACACCATATATTTT TRBV28 TRBD1 TRBJ1-3 -
CASSNGLAGYGEQFF TGTGCCAGTAGTAACGGACTAGCGGGATACGGAGAGCAGTTCTTC TRBV19 TRBD2 TRBJ2-1 -
CASSLDSVDTIYF TGTGCCAGCAGTTTGGACTCCGTGGACACCATATATTTT TRBV28 - TRBJ1-3 -
CASSFGQAYEQYF TGTGCCAGCAGCTTCGGACAGGCATACGAGCAGTACTTC TRBV11-3 TRBD1 TRBJ2-7 -
CASSGSRDSNGYTF TGTGCCAGCAGCGGGAGCCGGGACAGTAATGGCTACACCTTC TRBV7-8 TRBD1 TRBJ1-2 -
CASSLDSTLGYTF TGCGCCAGCAGCTTGGACAGCACCCTAGGCTACACCTTC TRBV5-1 - TRBJ1-2 -
CASSFSGRAPNEQFF TGTGCCAGCAGCTTTAGCGGGAGGGCCCCAAATGAGCAGTTCTTC TRBV11-2 TRBD2 TRBJ2-1 -
CASSPGRGSNTEAFF TGTGCCAGCAGCCCTGGAAGGGGCAGCAACACTGAAGCTTTCTTT TRBV9 - TRBJ1-1 -
CASRLAGVSYEQYF TGTGCCAGCAGACTAGCGGGAGTCTCCTACGAGCAGTACTTC TRBV27 TRBD2 TRBJ2-7 -
CASSLGLAGGLVYNEQFF TGTGCCAGCAGCTTAGGACTAGCGGGGGGCCTTGTCTACAATGAGCAGTTCTTC TRBV11-2 TRBD2 TRBJ2-1 -
CASRKAGGLMNTEAFF TGCGCCAGCAGAAAGGCAGGGGGTCTTATGAACACTGAAGCTTTCTTT TRBV10-2 TRBD1 TRBJ1-1 once
CASSSKTGLAGPGDTQYF TGCGCCAGCAGCTCTAAGACGGGACTAGCGGGGCCCGGGGATACGCAGTATTTT TRBV5-1 TRBD2 TRBJ2-3 -
CASSLDKRQGETQYF TGTGCCAGCAGCTTAGATAAGCGACAGGGAGAGACCCAGTACTTC TRBV11-3 TRBD1 TRBJ2-5 once
CATKWTPNTGELFF TGCGCCACTAAATGGACACCGAACACCGGGGAGCTGTTTTTT TRBV4-3 - TRBJ2-2 -
CASSSIQGANYGYTF TGTGCCAGCAGCTCAATACAGGGGGCGAACTATGGCTACACCTTC TRBV7-9 TRBD1 TRBJ1-2 -
CSVTGQSQETQYF TGCAGCGTAACGGGACAGAGCCAAGAGACCCAGTACTTC TRBV29-1 TRBD1 TRBJ2-5 -
CASTPGVVSGYTF TGTGCCAGCACCCCCGGGGTTGTAAGCGGCTACACCTTC TRBV7-2 - TRBJ1-2 -
CASSYGQGGGYTF TGTGCCAGCAGTTACGGACAGGGCGGTGGCTACACCTTC TRBV6-2/TRBV6-3 TRBD1 TRBJ1-2 -
CAWALGGSAGGYTF TGTGCCTGGGCCCTCGGGGGGAGCGCCGGCGGCTACACCTTC TRBV30 - TRBJ1-2 -
CASSLSRANYGYTF TGTGCCAGCAGTTTATCGAGGGCTAACTATGGCTACACCTTC TRBV27 - TRBJ1-2 once
CASILSGMLANEQFF TGTGCCAGCATCCTTAGCGGGATGTTAGCCAATGAGCAGTTCTTC TRBV11-2 TRBD2 TRBJ2-1 -
CASNPRGTGNTGELFF TGTGCCAGCAACCCGAGGGGGACAGGGAACACCGGGGAGCTGTTTTTT TRBV27 TRBD1 TRBJ2-2 -